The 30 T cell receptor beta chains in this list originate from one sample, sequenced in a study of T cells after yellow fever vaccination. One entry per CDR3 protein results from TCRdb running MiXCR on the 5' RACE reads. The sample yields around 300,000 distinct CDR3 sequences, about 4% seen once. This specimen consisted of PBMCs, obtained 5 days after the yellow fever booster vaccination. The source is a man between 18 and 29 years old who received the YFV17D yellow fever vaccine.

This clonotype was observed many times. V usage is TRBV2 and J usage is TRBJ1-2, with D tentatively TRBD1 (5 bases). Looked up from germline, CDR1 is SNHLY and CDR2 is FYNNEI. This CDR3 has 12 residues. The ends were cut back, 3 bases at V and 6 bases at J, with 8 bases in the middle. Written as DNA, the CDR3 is TGTGCCAGCAGTGAGGGGCCTAATGGCTACACCTTC. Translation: CASSEGPNGYTF.

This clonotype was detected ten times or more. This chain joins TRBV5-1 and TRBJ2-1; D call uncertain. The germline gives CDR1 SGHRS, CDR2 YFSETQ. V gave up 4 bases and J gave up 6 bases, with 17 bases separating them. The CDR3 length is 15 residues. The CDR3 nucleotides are TGCGCCAGCAGCAGTGCGCGAGCTAGAGGCAATGAGCAGTTCTTC. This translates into CASSSARARGNEQFF.

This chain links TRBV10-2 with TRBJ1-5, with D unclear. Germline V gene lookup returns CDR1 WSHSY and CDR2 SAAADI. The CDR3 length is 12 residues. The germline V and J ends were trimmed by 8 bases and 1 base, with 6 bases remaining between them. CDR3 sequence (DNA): TGCGCCAGCCGAGGGAGCAATCAGCCCCAGCATTTT. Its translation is CASRGSNQPQHF.

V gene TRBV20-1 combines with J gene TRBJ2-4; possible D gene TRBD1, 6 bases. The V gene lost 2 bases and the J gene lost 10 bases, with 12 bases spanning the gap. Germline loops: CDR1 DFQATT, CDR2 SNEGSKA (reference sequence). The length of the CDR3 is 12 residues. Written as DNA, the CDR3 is TGCAGTGCTAGAACAGGGCTGGGGATTCAGTACTTC. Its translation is CSARTGLGIQYF.

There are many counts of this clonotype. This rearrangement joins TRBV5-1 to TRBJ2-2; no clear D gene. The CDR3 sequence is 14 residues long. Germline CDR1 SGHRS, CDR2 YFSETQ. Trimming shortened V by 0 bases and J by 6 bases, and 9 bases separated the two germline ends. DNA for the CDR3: TGCGCCAGCAGCTTGGAGTCCCCGGCCGGGGAGCTGTTTTTT. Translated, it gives CASSLESPAGELFF.

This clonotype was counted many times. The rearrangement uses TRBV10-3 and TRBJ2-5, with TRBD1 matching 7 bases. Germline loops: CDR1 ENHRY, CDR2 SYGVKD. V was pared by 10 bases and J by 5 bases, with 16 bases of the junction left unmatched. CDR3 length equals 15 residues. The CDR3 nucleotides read TGTGCCACCCGGCGAAAGGGGGCTCAGGAGGAGACCCAGTACTTC. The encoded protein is CATRRKGAQEETQYF.

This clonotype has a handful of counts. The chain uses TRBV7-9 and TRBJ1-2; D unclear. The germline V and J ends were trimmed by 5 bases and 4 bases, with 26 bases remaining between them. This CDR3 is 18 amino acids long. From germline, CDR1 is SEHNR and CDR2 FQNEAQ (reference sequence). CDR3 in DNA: TGTGCCAGCAGCCAAAATCACGGAACCCCTCGAGGGTCCTATGGCTACACCTTC. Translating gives CASSQNHGTPRGSYGYTF.

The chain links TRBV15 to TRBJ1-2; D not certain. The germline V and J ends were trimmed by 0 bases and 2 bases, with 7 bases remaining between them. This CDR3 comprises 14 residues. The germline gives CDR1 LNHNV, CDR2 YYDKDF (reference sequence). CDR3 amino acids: CATSRDAGNYGYTF. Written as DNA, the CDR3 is TGTGCCACCAGCAGAGATGCGGGAAACTATGGCTACACCTTC.

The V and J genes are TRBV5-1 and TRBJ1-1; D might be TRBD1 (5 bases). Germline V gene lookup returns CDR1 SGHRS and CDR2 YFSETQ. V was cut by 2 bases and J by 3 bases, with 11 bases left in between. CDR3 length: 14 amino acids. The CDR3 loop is CASSLGELYTEAFF. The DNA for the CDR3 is TGCGCCAGCAGCTTAGGGGAGTTGTACACTGAAGCTTTCTTT.

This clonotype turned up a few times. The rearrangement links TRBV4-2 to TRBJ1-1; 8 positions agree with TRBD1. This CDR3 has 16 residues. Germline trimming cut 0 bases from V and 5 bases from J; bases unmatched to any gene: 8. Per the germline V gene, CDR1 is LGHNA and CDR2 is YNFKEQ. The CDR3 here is CASSQESRQGRTEAFF. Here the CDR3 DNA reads TGTGCCAGCAGCCAAGAAAGTCGACAGGGGCGGACTGAAGCTTTCTTT.

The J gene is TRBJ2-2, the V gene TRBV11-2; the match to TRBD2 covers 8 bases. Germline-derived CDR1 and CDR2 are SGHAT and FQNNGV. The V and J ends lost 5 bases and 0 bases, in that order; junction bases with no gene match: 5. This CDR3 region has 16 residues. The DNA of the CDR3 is TGTGCCAGCAGCCGTTGGACTAGCACGAACACCGGGGAGCTGTTTTTT. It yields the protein CASSRWTSTNTGELFF.

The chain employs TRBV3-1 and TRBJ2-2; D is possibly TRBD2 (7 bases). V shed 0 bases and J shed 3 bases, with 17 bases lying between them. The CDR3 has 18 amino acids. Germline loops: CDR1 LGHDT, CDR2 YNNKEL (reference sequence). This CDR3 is CASSQERLRGQDTGELFF. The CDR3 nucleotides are TGTGCCAGCAGCCAAGAAAGGTTGCGGGGGCAAGACACCGGGGAGCTGTTTTTT.

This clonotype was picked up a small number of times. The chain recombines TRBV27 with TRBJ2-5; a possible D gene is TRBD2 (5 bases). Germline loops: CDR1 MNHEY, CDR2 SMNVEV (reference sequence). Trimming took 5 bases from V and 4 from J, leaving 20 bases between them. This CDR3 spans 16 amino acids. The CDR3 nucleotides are TGTGCCAGCAGTACGTACTACGCCTCCCGGGGAGAGACCCAGTACTTC. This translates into CASSTYYASRGETQYF.

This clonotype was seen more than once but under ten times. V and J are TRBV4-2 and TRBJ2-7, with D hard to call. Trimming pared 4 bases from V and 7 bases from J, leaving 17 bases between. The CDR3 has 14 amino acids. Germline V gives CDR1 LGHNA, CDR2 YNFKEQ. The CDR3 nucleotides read TGTGCCAGCAGCCCGTTGCGACCGTACGGGGAGCAGTACGTC. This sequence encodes CASSPLRPYGEQYV.

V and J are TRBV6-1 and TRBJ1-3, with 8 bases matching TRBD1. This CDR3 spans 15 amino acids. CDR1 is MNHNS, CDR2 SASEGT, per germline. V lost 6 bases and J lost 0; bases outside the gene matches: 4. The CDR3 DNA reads TGTGCCAGCAGACGGGACAGGATCTCTGGAAACACCATATATTTT. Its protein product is CASRRDRISGNTIYF.

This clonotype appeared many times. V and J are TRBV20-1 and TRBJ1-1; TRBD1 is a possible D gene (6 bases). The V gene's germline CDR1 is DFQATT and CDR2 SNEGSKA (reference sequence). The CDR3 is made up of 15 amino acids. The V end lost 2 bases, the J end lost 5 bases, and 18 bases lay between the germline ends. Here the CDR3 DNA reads TGCAGTGCTAGATCCCGCACCCAGGGGAGAACTGAAGCTTTCTTT. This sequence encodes CSARSRTQGRTEAFF.

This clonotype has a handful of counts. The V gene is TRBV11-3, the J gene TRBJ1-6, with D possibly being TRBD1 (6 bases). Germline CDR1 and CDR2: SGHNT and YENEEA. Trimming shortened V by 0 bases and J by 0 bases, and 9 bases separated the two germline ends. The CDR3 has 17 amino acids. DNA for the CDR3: TGTGCCAGCAGCTTAGAGGGGGCGAGCTCCTATAATTCACCCCTCCACTTT. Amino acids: CASSLEGASSYNSPLHF.

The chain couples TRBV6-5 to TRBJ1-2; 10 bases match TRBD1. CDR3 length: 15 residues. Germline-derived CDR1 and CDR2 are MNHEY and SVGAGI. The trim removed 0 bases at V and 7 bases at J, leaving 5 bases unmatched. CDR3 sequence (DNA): TGTGCCAGCAGTTACTCGACAGGGGGCTTGGGTGGCTACACCTTC. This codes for CASSYSTGGLGGYTF.

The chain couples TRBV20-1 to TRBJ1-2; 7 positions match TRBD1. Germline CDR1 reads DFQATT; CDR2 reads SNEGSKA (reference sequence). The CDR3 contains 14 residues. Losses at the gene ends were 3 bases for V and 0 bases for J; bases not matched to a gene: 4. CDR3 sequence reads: CSASATGPNYGYTF. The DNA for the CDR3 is TGCAGTGCTAGCGCGACAGGGCCTAACTATGGCTACACCTTC.

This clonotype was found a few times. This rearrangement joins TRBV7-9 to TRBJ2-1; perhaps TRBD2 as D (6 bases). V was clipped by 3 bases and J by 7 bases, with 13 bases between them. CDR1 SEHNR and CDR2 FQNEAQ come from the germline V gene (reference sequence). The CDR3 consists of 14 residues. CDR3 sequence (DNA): TGTGCCAGCAGCTTGGAGGTCCGGGGGAATGAGCAGTTCTTC. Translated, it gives CASSLEVRGNEQFF.

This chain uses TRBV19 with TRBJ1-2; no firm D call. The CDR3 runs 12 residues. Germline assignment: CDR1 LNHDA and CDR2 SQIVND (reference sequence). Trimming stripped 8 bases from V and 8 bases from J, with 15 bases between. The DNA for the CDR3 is TGTGCCAGTGGGTTCACACGGATGGGCTACACCTTC. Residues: CASGFTRMGYTF.

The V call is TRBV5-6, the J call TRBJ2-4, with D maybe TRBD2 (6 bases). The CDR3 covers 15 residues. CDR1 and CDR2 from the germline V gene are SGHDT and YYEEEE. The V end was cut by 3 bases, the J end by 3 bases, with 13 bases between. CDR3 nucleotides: TGTGCCAGCAGCTGGGGCCGGGAGTTCAAAAACATTCAGTACTTC. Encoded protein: CASSWGREFKNIQYF.

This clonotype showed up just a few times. The CDR3 sequence: CSAALRGEQFF. CDR3 nucleotides: TGCAGTGCCGCCCTACGGGGTGAGCAGTTCTTC. The genes are TRBV20-1 and TRBJ2-1, with a tentative D call TRBD2 (5 bases). V lost 6 bases and J lost 9, with 12 bases in between. CDR3 length equals 11 residues. CDR1 DFQATT and CDR2 SNEGSKA come from the germline V gene (reference sequence).

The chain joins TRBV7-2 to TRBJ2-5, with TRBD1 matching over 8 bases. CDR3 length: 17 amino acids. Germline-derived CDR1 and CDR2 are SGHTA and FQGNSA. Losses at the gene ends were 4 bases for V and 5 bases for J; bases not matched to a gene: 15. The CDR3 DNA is TGTGCCAGCAGCTCCACCAGACAGGGGCATCGGGGGGAGACCCAGTACTTC. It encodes CASSSTRQGHRGETQYF.

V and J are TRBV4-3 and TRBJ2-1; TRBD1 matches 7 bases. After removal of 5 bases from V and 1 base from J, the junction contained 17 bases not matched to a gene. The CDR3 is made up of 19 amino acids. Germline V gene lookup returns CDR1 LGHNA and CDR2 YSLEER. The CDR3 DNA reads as TGCGCCAGCAGCGTTCTCGGGACAGTCCCTTTCGGGTCCTACAATGAGCAGTTCTTC. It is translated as CASSVLGTVPFGSYNEQFF.

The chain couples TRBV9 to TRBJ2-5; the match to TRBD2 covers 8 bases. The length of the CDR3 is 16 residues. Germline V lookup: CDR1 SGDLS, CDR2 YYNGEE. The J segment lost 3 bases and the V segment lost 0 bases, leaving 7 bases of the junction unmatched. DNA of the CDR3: TGTGCCAGCAGCGTAGACCGACCCGGGGGGGAAGAGACCCAGTACTTC. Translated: CASSVDRPGGEETQYF.

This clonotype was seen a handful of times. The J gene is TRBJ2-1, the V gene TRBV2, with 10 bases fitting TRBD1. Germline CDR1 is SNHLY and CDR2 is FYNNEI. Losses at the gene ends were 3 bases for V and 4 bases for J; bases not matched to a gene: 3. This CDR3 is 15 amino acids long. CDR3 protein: CASSDPGQGYNEQFF. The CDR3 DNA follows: TGTGCCAGCAGTGATCCGGGACAGGGGTACAATGAGCAGTTCTTC.

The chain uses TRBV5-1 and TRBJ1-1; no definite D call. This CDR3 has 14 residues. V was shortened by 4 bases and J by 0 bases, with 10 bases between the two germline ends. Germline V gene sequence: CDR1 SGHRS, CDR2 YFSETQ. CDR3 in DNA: TGCGCCAGCAGCGGACGGTACATGAACACTGAAGCTTTCTTT. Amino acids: CASSGRYMNTEAFF.

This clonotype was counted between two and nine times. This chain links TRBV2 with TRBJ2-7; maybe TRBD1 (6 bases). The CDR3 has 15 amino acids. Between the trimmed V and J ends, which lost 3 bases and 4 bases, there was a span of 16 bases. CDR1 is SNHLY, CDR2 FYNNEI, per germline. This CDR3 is CASSDLGANLYEQYV. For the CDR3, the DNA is TGTGCCAGCAGTGATTTGGGGGCGAATCTTTACGAGCAGTACGTC.

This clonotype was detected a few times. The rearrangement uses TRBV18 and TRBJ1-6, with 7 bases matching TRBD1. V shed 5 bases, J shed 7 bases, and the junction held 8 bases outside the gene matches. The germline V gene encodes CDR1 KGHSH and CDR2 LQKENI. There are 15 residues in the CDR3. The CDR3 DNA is TGTGCCAGCTCAGCGAACAGGGGCCACAATTCACCCCTCCACTTT. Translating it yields CASSANRGHNSPLHF.